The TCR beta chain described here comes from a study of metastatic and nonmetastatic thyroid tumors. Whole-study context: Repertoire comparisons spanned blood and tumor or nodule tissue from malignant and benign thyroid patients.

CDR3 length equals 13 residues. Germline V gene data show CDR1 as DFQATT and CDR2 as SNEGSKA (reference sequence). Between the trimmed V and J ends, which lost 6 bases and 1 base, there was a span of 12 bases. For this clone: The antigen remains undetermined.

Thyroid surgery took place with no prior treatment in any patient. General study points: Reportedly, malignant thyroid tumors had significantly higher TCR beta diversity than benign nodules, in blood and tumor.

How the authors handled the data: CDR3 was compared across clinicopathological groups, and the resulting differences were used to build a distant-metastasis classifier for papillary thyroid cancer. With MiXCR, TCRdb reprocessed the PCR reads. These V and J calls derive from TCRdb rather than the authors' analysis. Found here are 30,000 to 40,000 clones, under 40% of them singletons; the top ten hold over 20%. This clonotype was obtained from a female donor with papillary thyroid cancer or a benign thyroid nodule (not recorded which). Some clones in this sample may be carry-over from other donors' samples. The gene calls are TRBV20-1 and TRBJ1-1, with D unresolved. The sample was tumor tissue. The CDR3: CSAIGDANTEAFF. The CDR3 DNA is TGCAGTGCGATTGGGGATGCGAACACTGAAGCTTTCTTT.